Each of the 22 T cell receptor beta chains below was sequenced from the same sample in a study of molecular identifiers for immune sequencing clone quantification. In TCRdb, the PCR reads were re-called with MiXCR into one record per CDR3 protein. The table lists approximately 100,000 distinct CDR3 sequences, 36% of them singletons. Material: naive CD8+ T cells from blood, with Jurkat cell RNA spiked in. Subset described: FACS-sorted CD8+CD4-CCR7+CD45RA+ naive T cells. All receptors derive from a human donor in good health. Some libraries in this study had Jurkat cell RNA spiked in.

This clonotype was detected only a few times. The chain has TRBV29-1 and TRBJ2-7; either TRBD1 or TRBD2 may supply D (7 bases each). This CDR3 has 14 residues. V was trimmed by 2 bases and J by 3 bases, leaving 14 bases between them. Germline V gene data show CDR1 as SQVTM and CDR2 as ANQGSEA. CDR3 coding DNA: TGCAGCGTTGAAAAAGGGGGCGGGGGCTACGAGCAGTACTTC. This translates into CSVEKGGGGYEQYF.

Concerning this clonotype: A read error may be the cause here, since a much bigger clone is one base away. V and J are TRBV7-2 and TRBJ2-7; 7 bases are a match to TRBD2. The germline CDR1 and CDR2 sequences are SGHTA and FQGNSA. This CDR3 comprises 16 residues. CDR3 bases: TGTGCCGGCAGCTTCCCCTCCCTAGCGGCGAGGGACGAGCAGTACTTC. Translation gives CAGSFPSLAARDEQYF.

About this clonotype itself: A much larger clone sits a single nucleotide away, making a read error possible. The V and J genes are TRBV5-6 and TRBJ2-7, with 10 bases fitting TRBD1. The CDR3 is 14 amino acids. The trim removed 5 bases at V and 3 bases at J, leaving 5 bases unmatched. Germline assignment: CDR1 SGHDT and CDR2 YYEEEE. In nucleotides, the CDR3 is TGTGCCAGCAGACCGGGACAGGGGTACTACGAGCAGTACTTC. As protein: CASRPGQGYYEQYF.

The chain has TRBV11-2 and TRBJ1-5, with no clear D. Germline V CDR1 and CDR2: SGHAT, FQNNGV. The CDR3 is made up of 13 amino acids. The ends were cut back, 0 bases at V and 6 bases at J, with 6 bases in the middle. This CDR3 reads CASSLDVGQPQHF. The CDR3 DNA follows: TGTGCCAGCAGCTTAGATGTGGGTCAGCCCCAGCATTTT.

This clonotype turned up a few times. The rearrangement joins TRBV4-3 to TRBJ2-2, with 10 bases fitting TRBD2. V gave up 0 bases and J gave up 3 bases; unmatched junction bases: 10. In germline, CDR1 is LGHNA, CDR2 YSLEER. This CDR3 has 19 residues. The CDR3: CASSQDLGLAGVDTGELFF. Written as DNA, the CDR3 is TGCGCCAGCAGCCAAGATTTAGGGCTAGCGGGAGTGGACACCGGGGAGCTGTTTTTT.

The chain links TRBV15 to TRBJ2-7; D gene unclear. This CDR3 has 14 amino acids. Per the germline V gene, CDR1 is LNHNV and CDR2 is YYDKDF (reference sequence). V dropped 3 bases and J dropped 0 bases, with 9 bases sitting between them. The DNA for the CDR3 is TGTGCCACCAGCAGCGGCGACAACTCCTACGAGCAGTACTTC. Amino acid sequence: CATSSGDNSYEQYF. Supplemented by reference TRBV15 and TRBJ2-7, the full variable domain reads DAMVIQNPRYQVTQFGKPVTLSCSQTLNHNVMYWYQQKSSQAPKLLFHYYDKDFNNEADTPDNFQSRRPNTSFCFLDIRSPGLGDTAMYLCATSSGDNSYEQYFGPGTRLTVT.

There are a few counts of this clonotype. The chain recombines TRBV4-3 with TRBJ2-5; 7 bases are a match to TRBD2. This CDR3 is 15 amino acids long. J lost 4 bases, V lost 4 bases, and 9 bases had no gene match. CDR1 and CDR2 from the germline V gene are LGHNA and YSLEER. The CDR3 loop reads CASSPNLGGGETQYF. As DNA, the CDR3 is TGCGCCAGCAGCCCCAACCTTGGGGGGGGAGAGACCCAGTACTTC.

The genes are TRBV27 and TRBJ2-3; no firm D call. V lost 2 bases, J lost 6 bases, and 12 bases lay in between. CDR1 MNHEY and CDR2 SMNVEV come from the germline V gene (reference sequence). This CDR3 has 14 amino acids. The CDR3 sequence is CASSLIGVGDTQYF. The CDR3 DNA reads as TGTGCCAGCAGTTTAATCGGTGTTGGCGATACGCAGTATTTT.

About this clonotype: No conserved phenylalanine or tryptophan ends this CDR3, so it is likely a read error. The chain uses TRBV19 and TRBJ2-3; no clear D. CDR3 length equals 15 residues. V dropped 7 bases and J dropped 2 bases, with 16 bases sitting between them. CDR1 LNHDA and CDR2 SQIVND come from the germline V gene (reference sequence). The CDR3 sequence: CASKVLPESTDTQYL. In DNA form, the CDR3 reads TGTGCCAGTAAAGTCCTCCCGGAGTCCACAGATACGCAGTATTTA.

On this clonotype: This clone may be a read error of a much larger clone one base away. The V call is TRBV29-1, the J call TRBJ1-3, with a possible D match to TRBD1 (5 bases). Germline V gene data show CDR1 as SQVTM and CDR2 as ANQGSEA. This CDR3 spans 13 amino acids. Trimming stripped 5 bases from V and 8 bases from J, with 16 bases between. CDR3 residues: CSVFLGAGDTIYF. CDR3 nucleotide sequence: TGCAGCGTTTTCTTAGGGGCCGGAGACACCATATATTTT.

The table lists this clonotype with many counts. The chain recombines TRBV28 with TRBJ2-7, with 7 positions matching TRBD2. Germline CDR1 and CDR2: MDHEN and SYDVKM. J was trimmed by 0 bases and V by 5 bases; bases with no gene match: 13. CDR3 length: 17 amino acids. The CDR3 protein is CASSLSRDYLRSYEQYF. The CDR3 DNA reads as TGTGCCAGCAGTCTCAGCCGGGACTACCTTCGCTCCTACGAGCAGTACTTC. The variable domain in full, completed from reference TRBV28 and TRBJ2-7, reads DVKVTQSSRYLVKRTGEKVFLECVQDMDHENMFWYRQDPGLGLRLIYFSYDVKMKEKGDIPEGYSVSREKKERFSLILESASTNQTSMYLCASSLSRDYLRSYEQYFGPGTRLTVT.

The chain couples TRBV11-2 to TRBJ2-4; D gene unclear. Germline CDR1 and CDR2: SGHAT and FQNNGV. The CDR3 contains 14 residues. V was pared by 0 bases and J by 8 bases, with 11 bases between. The CDR3 DNA reads as TGTGCCAGCAGCTTAGAGTCCGCCATATACATTCAGTACTTC. Its translation is CASSLESAIYIQYF.

V and J are TRBV6-6 and TRBJ1-5, with a possible D match to TRBD1 (6 bases). The CDR3 consists of 14 residues. Germline lookup yields CDR1 MNHNY and CDR2 SVGAGI (reference sequence). V was pared by 8 bases and J by 4 bases, with 15 bases between. The chain's CDR3 is CASESQGLNQPQHF. CDR3 nucleotide sequence: TGTGCCAGCGAATCACAGGGATTGAATCAGCCCCAGCATTTT.

This clonotype was recorded many times. V and J are TRBV28 and TRBJ1-5; no firm D call. This CDR3 has 12 amino acids. Trimming removed 4 bases at V and 0 bases at J, with 1 base between. Germline V gene data show CDR1 as MDHEN and CDR2 as SYDVKM. The CDR3: CASSYSNQPQHF. Written as DNA, the CDR3 is TGTGCCAGCAGTTATAGCAATCAGCCCCAGCATTTT. Supplemented by reference TRBV28 and TRBJ1-5, the full variable domain reads DVKVTQSSRYLVKRTGEKVFLECVQDMDHENMFWYRQDPGLGLRLIYFSYDVKMKEKGDIPEGYSVSREKKERFSLILESASTNQTSMYLCASSYSNQPQHFGDGTRLSIL.

This clonotype has just a few counts. The V call is TRBV11-2, the J call TRBJ2-5, with D possibly being TRBD1 or TRBD2 (6 bases each). V lost 1 base to trimming and J lost 3 bases, with 12 bases between them. The germline CDR1 and CDR2 sequences are SGHAT and FQNNGV. The CDR3 has 15 residues. As DNA, the CDR3 is TGTGCCAGCAGCTTAGCAATGGGGGGCGAAGAGACCCAGTACTTC. This encodes CASSLAMGGEETQYF.

A word on this clonotype: This CDR3 is missing its conserved last phenylalanine or tryptophan, likely due to a read error. The V gene is TRBV27, the J gene TRBJ1-2; D might be TRBD1 (6 bases). The CDR3 runs to 14 residues. Germline-derived CDR1 and CDR2 are MNHEY and SMNVEV (reference sequence). Trimming cost V 2 bases and J 6 bases, with 13 bases left between them. CDR3 DNA: TGTGCCAGCAGTTTAATCACAGGGTATGATGGCTACACCATC. Its translation: CASSLITGYDGYTI.

J is TRBJ1-6 and V is TRBV4-3; TRBD1 agrees at 8 bases. Per the germline V gene, CDR1 is LGHNA and CDR2 is YSLEER. This CDR3 contains 15 residues. Trimming took 0 bases from V and 7 from J; bases not matched to a gene: 2. The CDR3 is CASSQDRQGNSPLHF. CDR3 nucleotide sequence: TGCGCCAGCAGCCAAGATAGACAGGGGAATTCACCCCTCCACTTT.

Concerning this clonotype itself: In this CDR3 the conserved last residue, phenylalanine or tryptophan, is missing, so a read error is likely. It is unclear where the CDR3 begins or ends on the DNA, so no DNA is shown, and the CDR3 is as TCRdb lists it. The CDR3: CASSQDSNQPQNI. V is TRBV14 and J is TRBJ1-5. The CDR3 is 13 residues long, counting both termini. Germline CDR1 is SGHDN and CDR2 is FVKESK.

This clonotype was detected ten times or more. V is TRBV28 and J is TRBJ2-7; D gene uncertain. Germline lookup yields CDR1 MDHEN and CDR2 SYDVKM. Trimming shortened V by 6 bases and J by 2 bases, and 14 bases separated the two germline ends. This CDR3 region has 14 residues. The DNA of the CDR3 is TGTGCCAGCAGCACTCGACTGCTTCCCTACGAGCAGTACTTC. It is translated as CASSTRLLPYEQYF.

As for this clonotype: This could be a read error, since a much larger clone is one nucleotide away. The chain combines TRBV4-3 with TRBJ2-3, with 12 nucleotides matching TRBD2. Germline CDR1 reads LGHNA; CDR2 reads YSLEER. This CDR3 region has 17 residues. This CDR3 reads CASSQDWLAGGLDTRYF. The CDR3 region has the DNA TGCGCCAGCAGCCAAGATTGGCTAGCGGGAGGGCTAGATACGCGGTATTTT.

The gene calls are TRBV28 and TRBJ2-5; perhaps TRBD1 as D (5 bases). The CDR3 contains 15 residues. The V gene lost 2 bases and the J gene lost 3 bases, with 13 bases spanning the gap. CDR1 is MDHEN and CDR2 is SYDVKM in the germline V gene. CDR3 coding DNA: TGTGCCAGCAGTTTAGGACCAGGGCTAGAAGAGACCCAGTACTTC. Translating gives CASSLGPGLEETQYF.

This clonotype was found once. At one end, the junction sequence differs from germline, possibly due to a read error. The J gene is TRBJ2-3, the V gene TRBV9; 8 bases agree with TRBD1. The CDR3 length is 15 residues. Germline loops: CDR1 SGDLS, CDR2 YYNGEE. This CDR3 reads CASSPGQVFTDTQNF. DNA of the CDR3: TGTGCCAGCAGCCCGGGACAGGTGTTCACAGATACGCAGAATTTT.